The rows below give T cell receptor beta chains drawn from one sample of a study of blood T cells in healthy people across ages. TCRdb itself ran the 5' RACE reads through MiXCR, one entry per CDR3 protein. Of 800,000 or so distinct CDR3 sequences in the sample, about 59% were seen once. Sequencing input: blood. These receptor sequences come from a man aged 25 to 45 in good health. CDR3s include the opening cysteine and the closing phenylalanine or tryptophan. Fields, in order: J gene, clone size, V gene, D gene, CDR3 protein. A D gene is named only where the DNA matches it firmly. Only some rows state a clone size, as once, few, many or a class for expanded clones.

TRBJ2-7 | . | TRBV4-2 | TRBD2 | CASSQTSGLSYEQYF
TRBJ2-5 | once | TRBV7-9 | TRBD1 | CASSSTLGTAVETQYF
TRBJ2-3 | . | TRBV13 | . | CASSNRDFTDTQYF
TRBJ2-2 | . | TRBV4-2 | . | CASSTQGNTGELFF
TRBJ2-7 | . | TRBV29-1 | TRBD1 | CSVGMGTVSYEQYF
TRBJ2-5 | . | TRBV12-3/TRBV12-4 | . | CASSFVNWEETQYF
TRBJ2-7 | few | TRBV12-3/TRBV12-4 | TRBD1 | CASSLARGTGEFSSYEQYF
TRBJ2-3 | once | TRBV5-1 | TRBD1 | CASSAGVDRDDTQYF
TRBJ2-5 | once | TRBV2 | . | CASSEVQGPQETQYF
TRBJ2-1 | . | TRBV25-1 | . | CASSAGIPGDEQFF
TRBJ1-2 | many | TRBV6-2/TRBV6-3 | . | CASSQPGPRGGYTF
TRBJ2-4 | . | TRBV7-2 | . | CASSLAGIAKNIQYF
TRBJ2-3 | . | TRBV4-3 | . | CASSQESSWADTQYF
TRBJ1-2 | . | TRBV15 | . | CATSRDFGYGYTF
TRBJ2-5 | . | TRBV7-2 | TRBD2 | CASSWGTSGVQETQYF
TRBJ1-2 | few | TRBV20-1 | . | CSARDGEPYYGYTF
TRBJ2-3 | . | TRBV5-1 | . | CASSWLSVTDTQYF
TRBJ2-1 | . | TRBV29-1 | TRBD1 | CSVEGFRDRVRRVDNEQFF
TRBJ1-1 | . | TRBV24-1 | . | CATREGGGTEAFF
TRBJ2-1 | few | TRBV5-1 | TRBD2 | CASSLDSGGRIFYNEQFF
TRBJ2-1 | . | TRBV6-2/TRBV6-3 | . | CASSYRRESPNEQFF
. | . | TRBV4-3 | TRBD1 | CASSQAPPRDRVKNIQYF
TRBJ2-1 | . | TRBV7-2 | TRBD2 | CASSRGTSGNNEQFF
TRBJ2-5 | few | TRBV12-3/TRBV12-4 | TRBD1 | CASRPRGQGAETQYF
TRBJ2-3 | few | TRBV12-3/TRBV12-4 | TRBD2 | CASSSSSGGADTQYF
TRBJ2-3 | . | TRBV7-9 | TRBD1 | CASSSRLGQITDTQYF
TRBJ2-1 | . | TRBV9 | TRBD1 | CASRGQGANEQFF
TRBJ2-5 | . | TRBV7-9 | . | CASSHRRGVQETQYF
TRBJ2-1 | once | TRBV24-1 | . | CATSDRHLHEQFF
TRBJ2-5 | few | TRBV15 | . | CATSREAEGWGETQYF
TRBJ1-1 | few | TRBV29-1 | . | CSVSYYSTEAFF
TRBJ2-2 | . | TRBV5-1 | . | CASSSQLYVRSGELFF
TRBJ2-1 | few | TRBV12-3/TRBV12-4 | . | CASSLGLLDNEQFF
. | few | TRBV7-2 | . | CASSLVGGWDIQYF
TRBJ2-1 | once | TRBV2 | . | CASRLGSSYNEQFF
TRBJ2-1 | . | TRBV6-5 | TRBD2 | CASRRGYEQFF
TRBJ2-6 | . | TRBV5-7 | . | CASSSRASGSGANVLTF
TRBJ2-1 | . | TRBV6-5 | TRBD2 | CASSYGASGSYNEQFF
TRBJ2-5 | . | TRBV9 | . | CASSVDALGETQYF
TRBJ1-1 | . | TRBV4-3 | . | CASSRVPGDTEAFF
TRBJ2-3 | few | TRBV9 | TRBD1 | CASSVGTGADTQYF
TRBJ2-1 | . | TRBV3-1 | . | CASGDLSSYNEQFF
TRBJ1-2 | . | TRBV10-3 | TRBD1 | CAIKGEVGTAFVGYTF
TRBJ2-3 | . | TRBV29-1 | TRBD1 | CSGRDRGPTDTQYF
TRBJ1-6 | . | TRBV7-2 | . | CASSLEVSSYNSPLHF
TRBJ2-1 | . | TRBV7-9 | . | CASSLSGIQQFF
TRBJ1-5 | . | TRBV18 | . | CASSPRDQPQHF
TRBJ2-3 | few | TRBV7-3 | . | CASSTPGLTTDTQYF
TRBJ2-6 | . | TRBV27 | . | CASRGVSGANVLTF
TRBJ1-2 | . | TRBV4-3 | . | CASSQRHGNRANCGYTF
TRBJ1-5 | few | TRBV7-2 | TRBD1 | CASSPGQANQPQHF
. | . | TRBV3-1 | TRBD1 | CASSQGGDSEQYF
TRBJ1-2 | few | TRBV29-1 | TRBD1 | CSVDTGGYGYTF
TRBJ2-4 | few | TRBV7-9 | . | CASSLVRGKNIQYF